The 24 T cell receptor beta chains listed next were all sequenced from one sample in a study of blood T cell repertoires in COVID-19. Assay: immunoSEQ multiplex PCR; the TCRdb copy retains only in-frame clones and omits some. The sample includes roughly 250,000 clones, more than 85% of them seen just once. Sequenced input: PBMCs or T cells enriched from blood (not recorded which). Receptors originate from a woman between 50 and 59 years old who had recovered from COVID-19.

This chain connects TRBV19 to TRBJ1-1; D unresolved. Looked up from germline, CDR1 is LNHDA and CDR2 is SQIVND (reference sequence). This CDR3 contains 13 residues. V lost 3 bases to trimming and J lost 1 base, with 6 bases between them. DNA of the CDR3: TGTGCCAGTAGTATGCGGGGGAACACTGAAGCTTTCTTT. Translation gives CASSMRGNTEAFF.

This clone was recorded only once. The chain is built from TRBV4-1 and TRBJ1-2; 7 bases fit TRBD1. V was clipped by 0 bases and J by 3 bases; unmatched bases: 7. Looked up from germline, CDR1 is MGHRA and CDR2 is YSYEKL. The CDR3 runs 16 residues. The CDR3 sequence: CASSQEGSGGHYGYTF. The CDR3 nucleotides are TGCGCCAGCAGCCAAGAGGGATCAGGGGGTCACTATGGCTACACCTTC.

CDR3 protein: CASSFAEGGQPQHF. The CDR3 nucleotides read TGCGCCAGCAGCTTCGCCGAAGGGGGTCAGCCCCAGCATTTT. This sequence joins TRBV5-1 and TRBJ1-5; TRBD1 might be the D (6 bases). The germline V gene has CDR1 SGHRS and CDR2 YFSETQ. The CDR3 is made up of 14 amino acids. V was clipped by 2 bases and J by 6 bases, with 12 bases between them.

The rearrangement joins TRBV2 to TRBJ1-1; maybe TRBD1 (5 bases). Between the trimmed V and J ends, which lost 2 bases and 5 bases, there was a span of 15 bases. This CDR3 region has 15 residues. CDR1 is SNHLY, CDR2 FYNNEI, per germline. The CDR3 loop reads CASSELGGGWTEAFF. CDR3 in DNA: TGTGCCAGCAGTGAATTGGGCGGGGGATGGACTGAAGCTTTCTTT.

The chain is built from TRBV2 and TRBJ1-1; tentative D call: TRBD1 (5 bases). V lost 4 bases to trimming and J lost 4 bases, with 10 bases between them. The germline V gene encodes CDR1 SNHLY and CDR2 FYNNEI. This CDR3 has 13 residues. CDR3 bases: TGTGCCAGCAGTGTTCAGGGTATCACTGAAGCTTTCTTT. This gives the protein CASSVQGITEAFF.

V usage is TRBV27 and J usage is TRBJ2-5, with 10 bases matching TRBD2. From germline, CDR1 is MNHEY and CDR2 SMNVEV (reference sequence). V gave up 7 bases and J gave up 1 base; unmatched junction bases: 3. The CDR3 totals 14 residues. The DNA of the CDR3 is TGTGCCAGCAAACGACTAGCGGGCCAAGAGACCCAGTACTTC. Protein product: CASKRLAGQETQYF.

The J gene is TRBJ1-1, the V gene TRBV10-3; 7 bases fit TRBD1. Germline lookup yields CDR1 ENHRY and CDR2 SYGVKD. Trimming at V came to 5 bases and at J to 0 bases, leaving 9 bases not matched to a gene. This CDR3 spans 16 amino acids. In DNA, the CDR3 is TGTGCCATCAGTAGTCAGGGGGGCGGAATGAACACTGAAGCTTTCTTT. It specifies CAISSQGGGMNTEAFF.

As for this clone: Other DNA sequences of this sample code for an identical CDR3. The chain has TRBV3-1 (or the pseudogene TRBV3-2) and TRBJ1-3, with no clear D. CDR1 and CDR2 from the germline V gene are LGHDT and YNNKEL (reference sequence). The germline V and J ends were trimmed by 4 bases and 0 bases, with 4 bases remaining between them. This CDR3 spans 13 amino acids. CDR3 amino acids: CASSPSSGNTIYF. The CDR3 bases are TGTGCCAGCAGCCCTAGCTCTGGAAACACCATATATTTT.

The V gene is TRBV7-9, the J gene TRBJ1-1; no clear D. The CDR3 spans 14 residues. Germline CDR1 and CDR2: SEHNR and FQNEAQ (reference sequence). V was trimmed by 5 bases and J by 1 base, leaving 11 bases between them. Here the CDR3 DNA reads TGTGCCAGCAGCCTGGGCGTGGCGAACACTGAAGCTTTCTTT. Protein sequence: CASSLGVANTEAFF.

The chain has TRBV7-8 and TRBJ2-1; TRBD2 agrees at 10 bases. The germline gives CDR1 SGHVS, CDR2 FQNEAQ. The J segment lost 3 bases and the V segment lost 5 bases, leaving 16 bases of the junction unmatched. This CDR3 is built from 19 residues. This chain's CDR3 is CASSQSGGTSGVVYNEQFF. The CDR3 DNA reads as TGTGCCAGCAGCCAATCGGGGGGAACTAGCGGGGTTGTCTACAATGAGCAGTTCTTC.

V is TRBV14 and J is TRBJ2-3, with D maybe TRBD1 (6 bases). CDR1 and CDR2 from the germline V gene are SGHDN and FVKESK. V gave up 4 bases and J gave up 1 base, with 18 bases separating them. The CDR3 is 17 amino acids. CDR3 region: CASSRQVFRQGTDTQYF. The CDR3 region has the DNA TGTGCCAGCAGCCGCCAAGTCTTTCGACAGGGCACAGATACGCAGTATTTT.

The sample holds a few counts of this clone. The V call is TRBV3-1 (or the pseudogene TRBV3-2), the J call TRBJ1-1; 8 bases are shared with TRBD1. CDR3 length equals 15 residues. The V and J ends lost 4 bases and 2 bases, in that order; junction bases with no gene match: 6. Germline CDR1 reads LGHDT; CDR2 reads YNNKEL (reference sequence). The DNA for the CDR3 is TGTGCCAGCAGCCCGACAGACAGGGGAAACACTGAAGCTTTCTTT. Its protein is CASSPTDRGNTEAFF.

This clone was detected once. V gene TRBV28 combines with J gene TRBJ1-4; D is undetermined. The CDR3 contains 14 residues. CDR1 is MDHEN and CDR2 is SYDVKM in the germline V gene. With 5 bases removed from V and 5 bases from J, the gap between germline ends came to 12 bases. The CDR3 region is CASSRTVTNEKLFF. CDR3 coding DNA: TGTGCCAGCAGTCGTACAGTGACCAATGAAAAACTGTTTTTT.

The J gene is TRBJ2-1, the V gene TRBV7-9; 7 nucleotides match TRBD1. Germline V CDR1 and CDR2: SEHNR, FQNEAQ (reference sequence). V shed 2 bases and J 9 bases; nucleotides not matched to a gene: 10. There are 15 residues in the CDR3. The CDR3 coding sequence is TGTGCCAGCAGCTTAAGGACAGGACGTAGTGCTGAGCAGTTCTTC. Protein: CASSLRTGRSAEQFF.

CDR3 in DNA: TGTGCCAGCAGTTACTCAACTAGCGGAACCACCTACGAGCAGTACTTC. Translating gives CASSYSTSGTTYEQYF. The rearrangement joins TRBV6-2 or TRBV6-3 to TRBJ2-7; 8 bases fit TRBD2. The CDR3 runs 16 residues. V lost 0 bases and J lost 2; bases outside the gene matches: 6. CDR1 and CDR2 (germline): MNHEY, SVGEGT.

This clone was found once. The chain employs TRBV18 and TRBJ2-3, with D possibly being TRBD1 (6 bases). This CDR3 comprises 14 residues. V was trimmed by 9 bases and J by 2 bases, leaving 15 bases between them. Looked up from germline, CDR1 is KGHSH and CDR2 is LQKENI. The CDR3 DNA follows: TGTGCCAGTTCTACAGGGCTCTACACAGATACGCAGTATTTT. This encodes CASSTGLYTDTQYF.

This clone was seen only once. The chain joins TRBV6-5 to TRBJ1-2; 9 bases fit TRBD1. This CDR3 is built from 15 residues. The V gene end was trimmed by 4 bases and the J gene end by 4 bases; junction bases not matched to a gene: 7. CDR1 MNHEY and CDR2 SVGAGI come from the germline V gene. The DNA of the CDR3 is TGTGCCAGCAGTTTACCGGGACAGGGTGCCTATGGCTACACCTTC. Its translation is CASSLPGQGAYGYTF.

This clone was seen a single time. V is TRBV5-1 and J is TRBJ1-1; 8 bases match TRBD1. V was clipped by 3 bases and J by 1 base; unmatched bases: 5. Germline V gene data show CDR1 as SGHRS and CDR2 as YFSETQ. The CDR3 loop spans 15 amino acids. The CDR3 nucleotides read TGCGCCAGCAGCTATCCGGGACAGGAGAACACTGAAGCTTTCTTT. This encodes CASSYPGQENTEAFF.

The chain couples TRBV27 to TRBJ1-4; no firm D call. Germline lookup yields CDR1 MNHEY and CDR2 SMNVEV (reference sequence). The CDR3 is 15 amino acids. V was shortened by 2 bases and J by 4 bases, with 11 bases between the two germline ends. The CDR3 sequence is CASSLVWHINEKLFF. CDR3 bases: TGTGCCAGCAGTTTAGTCTGGCATATTAATGAAAAACTGTTTTTT.

The chain links TRBV28 to TRBJ1-3; 7 nucleotides align to TRBD1. This CDR3 region has 15 residues. The V gene end was trimmed by 4 bases and the J gene end by 0 bases; junction bases not matched to a gene: 3. Germline values: CDR1 MDHEN, CDR2 SYDVKM. CDR3 sequence reads: CASSSGQVSGNTIYF. CDR3 bases: TGTGCCAGCAGTTCAGGACAGGTCTCTGGAAACACCATATATTTT.

This chain joins TRBV7-8 and TRBJ1-6; possible D gene TRBD1, 6 bases. The CDR3 sequence is 14 residues long. Trimming cost V 4 bases and J 8 bases, with 12 bases left between them. The germline V gene has CDR1 SGHVS and CDR2 FQNEAQ. The CDR3 protein is CASSSRTVDSPLHF. The CDR3 nucleotides are TGTGCCAGCAGCTCGAGGACAGTAGATTCACCCCTCCACTTT.

The V and J genes are TRBV19 and TRBJ2-1, with a possible D match to TRBD1 (6 bases). The V gene's germline CDR1 is LNHDA and CDR2 SQIVND (reference sequence). Trimming shortened V by 5 bases and J by 10 bases, and 12 bases separated the two germline ends. This CDR3 spans 12 amino acids. This chain's CDR3 is CASSSSGTEQFF. The CDR3 coding sequence is TGTGCCAGTAGTTCCAGTGGGACAGAGCAGTTCTTC. The variable domain in full, with the rest retrieved from reference TRBV19 and TRBJ2-1, is DGGITQSPKYLFRKEGQNVTLSCEQNLNHDAMYWYRQDPGQGLRLIYYSQIVNDFQKGDIAEGYSVSREKKESFPLTVTSAQKNPTAFYLCASSSSGTEQFFGPGTRLTVL.

The V and J genes are TRBV19 and TRBJ1-6, with a weak D call TRBD1 (5 bases). CDR3 length: 11 residues. Germline assignment: CDR1 LNHDA and CDR2 SQIVND (reference sequence). V lost 10 bases and J lost 7, with 8 bases in between. CDR3 nucleotides: TGTGCCACCTCAGGGAATTCACCCCTCCACTTT. Encoded protein: CATSGNSPLHF.

J is TRBJ2-1 and V is TRBV6-5, with 8 positions matching TRBD2. There are 15 residues in the CDR3. V lost 6 bases to trimming and J lost 4 bases; unmatched junction nucleotides: 8. The V gene's germline CDR1 is MNHEY and CDR2 SVGAGI. This chain's CDR3 is CASRTGRARYNEQFF. The CDR3 DNA reads as TGTGCCAGCAGAACCGGGAGGGCGAGATACAATGAGCAGTTCTTC.